One T cell receptor beta chain is described in this entry. Per the study methods: Estimated nucleated cell counts came from reference gene primer amplification. Libraries were prepared by immunoSEQ multiplex PCR; TCRdb keeps only in-frame clonotypes and omits some of them. The D gene and trimming were derived from the DNA, and the V and J assignments and clone size from that table. The sample shows under 250,000 clones, around 90% of them seen only once. This sample is drawn from a study of blood T cell repertoires in COVID-19. Study information: From the United States, Italy and Spain came samples of acute and convalescent COVID-19. PBMCs, B-cell-depleted T cells, or T cells provided the cDNA or gDNA that made up the material.

Germline V gene lookup returns CDR1 MNHEY and CDR2 SVGEGT. The junction had 10 bases not matched to a gene; V was cut back by 4 bases and J by 1 base. The CDR3 is 17 amino acids. Sequencing used peripheral blood. The rearrangement uses TRBV6-2 or TRBV6-3 and TRBJ1-5; the match to TRBD1 covers 7 bases. This receptor was obtained from a man aged 60 to 69 who had recovered from COVID-19. DNA for the CDR3: TGTGCCAGCAGTTGGGGACTGGACAGGACGAGCAATCAGCCCCAGCATTTT. It encodes CASSWGLDRTSNQPQHF.